The 4 T cell receptor beta chains presented below share a single source sample, sequenced in a study of long-term antiretroviral therapy in people with HIV. This was the immunoSEQ v3.0 assay at survey level. Repertoires were generated with immunoSEQ multiplex PCR, while TCRdb's copy carries only in-frame clones and drops some. The profile shows about 33,000 clones, 60% to 85% of them singletons. The specimen comprised unsorted PBMCs, sampled 2 years after starting antiretroviral therapy. Receptors were obtained from a woman aged 45-65 years with HIV.

As for this clone: At one of its ends the junction is not consistent with the germline gene, which may arise from a read error. In nucleotides, the CDR3 is TGCGCCAGCAGGCAAGTCGGGACAGCTGATGAAAAACTGTTTTTT. Amino acid sequence: CASRQVGTADEKLFF. The chain carries TRBV4-1 and TRBJ1-4; TRBD1 agrees at 7 bases. The CDR3 is 15 amino acids. Germline-derived CDR1 and CDR2 are MGHRA and YSYEKL.

The rearrangement links TRBV27 to TRBJ1-6; 7 positions agree with TRBD1. Trimming at V came to 8 bases and at J to 8 bases, leaving 9 bases not matched to a gene. CDR3 length: 14 amino acids. Germline V gene data show CDR1 as MNHEY and CDR2 as SMNVEV (reference sequence). CDR3: CASHKQGIDSPLHF. CDR3 sequence (DNA): TGTGCCAGCCATAAACAGGGGATTGATTCACCCCTCCACTTT.

The rearrangement uses TRBV5-5 and TRBJ1-5; D may be TRBD1 (5 bases). CDR3 length: 15 amino acids. V shed 0 bases and J shed 4 bases, with 11 bases lying between them. The germline V gene has CDR1 SGHKS and CDR2 YYEKEE (reference sequence). Here the CDR3 reads CASSLGQSDNQPQHF. The CDR3 DNA sequence: TGTGCCAGCAGCTTGGGACAGAGTGATAATCAGCCCCAGCATTTT.

This rearrangement joins TRBV10-2 to TRBJ2-4; 16 bases line up with TRBD2. The CDR3 length is 17 residues. The trim removed 0 bases at V and 5 bases at J, leaving 1 base unmatched. The germline CDR1 and CDR2 sequences are WSHSY and SAAADI. The DNA for the CDR3 is TGCGCCAGCAGTGAGTCGGGGACTAGCGGGGGGGAAAACATTCAGTACTTC. It translates to CASSESGTSGGENIQYF.